What follows are 11 T cell receptor beta chains derived from one specimen sequenced in a study of blood T cells in healthy people across ages. The use of a sample-barcoded 5' primer and a J-beta primer mix characterized a second PCR of 7 to 11 cycles. TCRdb processed the 5' RACE reads anew with MiXCR; each CDR3 protein has one entry. The table has 600,000 to 800,000 distinct CDR3 sequences, 52% seen once. Sequencing used blood. The receptors here all came from a woman of 80 years or more in good health.

V and J are TRBV29-1 and TRBJ2-7, with D maybe TRBD1 (5 bases). This CDR3 contains 15 residues. Looked up from germline, CDR1 is SQVTM and CDR2 is ANQGSEA. V was cut by 0 bases and J by 7 bases, with 19 bases left in between. The CDR3 coding sequence is TGCAGCGTTGAAGAGTCACGCAGGCCCTCAGGGGAGCAGTACTTC. Residues: CSVEESRRPSGEQYF.

This clonotype was picked up many times. The rearrangement links TRBV27 to TRBJ2-1; maybe TRBD1 (6 bases). Germline V gives CDR1 MNHEY, CDR2 SMNVEV (reference sequence). V shed 5 bases and J shed 0 bases, with 8 bases lying between them. The CDR3 is 14 residues long. For the CDR3, the DNA is TGTGCCAGCAGTCCGACAGGCTCCTACAATGAGCAGTTCTTC. As protein: CASSPTGSYNEQFF.

This clonotype showed up many times. The rearrangement links TRBV29-1 to TRBJ2-1; 8 nucleotides match TRBD1. Germline V gives CDR1 SQVTM, CDR2 ANQGSEA. V lost 5 bases and J lost 4; bases outside the gene matches: 4. The CDR3 consists of 13 residues. CDR3 DNA: TGCAGCGTTCACAGGACAGGGTACAATGAGCAGTTCTTC. It yields the protein CSVHRTGYNEQFF.

The V and J genes are TRBV9 and TRBJ2-1; D may correspond to TRBD1 or TRBD2 (5 bases each). CDR3 size: 15 residues. Between the trimmed V and J ends, which lost 4 bases and 9 bases, there was a span of 20 bases. The germline CDR1 and CDR2 sequences are SGDLS and YYNGEE. The CDR3: CASSLTGFPSGEQFF. CDR3 in DNA: TGTGCCAGCAGCCTTACAGGATTTCCGAGCGGTGAGCAGTTCTTC.

The chain recombines TRBV12-3 or TRBV12-4 with TRBJ2-4, with D perhaps given as TRBD1 or TRBD2 (5 bases each). Judging by the DNA end, TRBJ2-7 fits better; the J call may be wrong. CDR3 length equals 14 residues. In nucleotides, the CDR3 is TGTGCCAGCAGGGACTGGGGCAGGGACTACGAGCAGTACTTC. It yields the protein CASRDWGRDYEQYF.

The V and J genes are TRBV5-5 and TRBJ2-1; 7 positions agree with TRBD1. V dropped 4 bases and J dropped 6; count of bases not matched to a gene: 7. Germline lookup yields CDR1 SGHKS and CDR2 YYEKEE (reference sequence). The CDR3 has 14 residues. The CDR3 protein is CASSPQGRGNEQFF. The CDR3 nucleotides read TGTGCCAGCAGCCCACAGGGGAGAGGCAATGAGCAGTTCTTC.

Of note for this clonotype: A much larger clone lies a single base off, so this may be a read error. The rearrangement uses TRBV6-5 and TRBJ2-2; 7 bases match TRBD1. The CDR3 consists of 16 residues. J gave up 6 bases and V 4 bases, and 11 bases lay outside the gene matches. Looked up from germline, CDR1 is MNHEY and CDR2 is SVGAGI. CDR3 sequence reads: CASSCSVPRGSGELFF. The CDR3 bases are TGTGCCAGCAGTTGCTCTGTCCCCAGGGGGTCCGGGGAGCTGTTTTTT.

To note about this clonotype: The junction departs from the called germline gene at one end, perhaps through a read error. The CDR3 region is CVSSFERGAALGRYNEQFF. The CDR3 DNA sequence: TGTGTCAGCAGTTTCGAACGGGGGGCCGCTTTAGGTCGCTACAATGAGCAGTTCTTC. The J gene is TRBJ2-1, the V gene TRBV12-3 or TRBV12-4; the D gene is possibly TRBD2 (7 bases). The CDR3 runs to 19 residues.

In its sample, this clonotype was seen once. The V gene is TRBV6-5, the J gene TRBJ2-4, with a weak D call TRBD2 (6 bases). The J call may not be correct, given that the DNA end is closer to TRBJ2-7. The CDR3 extends over 13 amino acids. In germline, CDR1 is MNHEY, CDR2 SVGAGI. This CDR3 reads CASSSSGLGEQYF. The CDR3 bases are TGTGCCAGCAGTTCCTCGGGACTCGGCGAGCAGTACTTC.

This clonotype occurred many times. This chain connects TRBV20-1 to TRBJ2-1, with D perhaps matching TRBD1 or TRBD2 (6 bases each). CDR1 DFQATT and CDR2 SNEGSKA come from the germline V gene (reference sequence). V gave up 1 base and J gave up 1 base, with 14 bases separating them. The CDR3 has 16 amino acids. In nucleotides, the CDR3 is TGCAGTGCTAGAGGATCGGGGGCGGAGTCCTACAATGAGCAGTTCTTC. Protein product: CSARGSGAESYNEQFF.

The chain carries TRBV6-6 and TRBJ2-1; D might be TRBD1 (5 bases). V dropped 2 bases and J dropped 6 bases, with 14 bases sitting between them. The CDR3 is 15 amino acids. CDR1 MNHNY and CDR2 SVGAGI come from the germline V gene (reference sequence). The CDR3 DNA sequence: TGTGCCAGCAGTTACCCGACAGTGCTAAGCAATGAGCAGTTCTTC. Translated, it gives CASSYPTVLSNEQFF.